The clone carrying this T cell receptor beta chain was seen a handful of times. This record belongs to a study of OX40 agonist ivuxolimab in advanced cancers. Using immunoSEQ multiplex PCR, the repertoire was profiled, and TCRdb retains in-frame clones only, with some absent. The sample consists of about 73,000 clones, 90% of them appearing once. The CDR3 is made up of 13 amino acids. The V end lost 5 bases, the J end lost 4 bases, and 9 bases lay between the germline ends. The germline gives CDR1 MNHNY, CDR2 SVGAGI (reference sequence). This material consisted of CD4+ or CD8+ T cells sorted from blood, taken in a trial of the OX40 agonist ivuxolimab. This receptor was identified in an adult with an advanced solid tumor such as melanoma, head and neck, liver or kidney cancer. The genes are TRBV6-6 and TRBJ1-5; D ambiguous. The CDR3 is CASSRTGNQPQHF. The CDR3, as DNA: TGTGCCAGCAGTCGGACGGGTAATCAGCCCCAGCATTTT.